The source of this TCR beta chain is a study of CD8 T cells in Susac syndrome. Overall study results and limits: Acknowledgment was made by the study that its TCR sequencing and HLA analysis involved a relatively small number of individuals. Among people with Susac, CD8+ clonal expansion was greatest in TEMRA cells and active patients.

Reverse transcription used about 0.5 to 1 ug RNA and random hexamers. immunoSEQ multiplex PCR amplified TCR beta CDR3 across 54 Vbeta, 13 Jbeta. TCRdb fed the immunoSEQ multiplex PCR reads into MiXCR, producing one record per CDR3 protein. Of around 81,000 distinct CDR3 sequences in the sample, approximately 95% were seen once. V dropped 3 bases and J dropped 6; count of bases not matched to a gene: 11. Per germline, CDR1 SEHNR and CDR2 FQNEAQ (reference sequence). The CDR3 length is 16 residues. Worth noting for this clonotype: Antigen specificity is unknown.

V is TRBV7-9 and J is TRBJ2-1; 7 bases agree with TRBD2. This receptor was identified in a human donor with Susac syndrome. The sample was CD8+ T cells from PBMCs. CDR3 DNA sequence: TGTGCCAGCAGCTTTGGGGGTGTCGGCGGGAGCAATGAGCAGTTCTTC. Translating gives CASSFGGVGGSNEQFF.